What follows are 27 T cell receptor beta chains derived from one specimen sequenced in a study of OX40 agonist ivuxolimab in advanced cancers. Repertoires were generated with immunoSEQ multiplex PCR, while TCRdb's copy carries only in-frame clones and drops some. The table lists 72,000 or so clones, approximately 92% of them singletons, with over 9.5% in the top ten. Specimen: CD4+ or CD8+ T cells sorted from blood, collected in a trial of the OX40 agonist ivuxolimab. These receptors originate from an adult with an advanced solid tumor such as melanoma, head and neck, liver or kidney cancer.

The chain links TRBV28 to TRBJ1-1; no clear D gene. Germline lookup yields CDR1 MDHEN and CDR2 SYDVKM. The CDR3 runs 13 residues. V was trimmed by 5 bases and J by 4 bases, leaving 11 bases between them. Here the CDR3 reads CASSPPEGTEAFF. The CDR3, as DNA: TGTGCCAGCAGTCCACCCGAGGGCACTGAAGCTTTCTTT.

The chain uses TRBV23-1 and TRBJ2-5; D perhaps matches TRBD2 (5 bases). The DNA end lines up better with TRBJ2-7; the J call may be wrong. TRBV23-1 has ORF status, its function being uncertain. This CDR3 contains 13 residues. The CDR3 sequence is CASTLTGFHEQYF. In nucleotides, the CDR3 is TGCGCCAGCACCCTGACGGGGTTCCACGAGCAGTACTTC.

The chain joins TRBV27 to TRBJ2-5; 8 bases are shared with TRBD2. The end of the DNA is better explained by TRBJ2-7, so the J call may be wrong. The CDR3 spans 16 residues. Germline V CDR1 and CDR2: MNHEY, SMNVEV (reference sequence). The CDR3 loop is CASSFSYAGGSYEQYF. The CDR3 DNA reads as TGTGCCAGCAGTTTCTCCTATGCGGGAGGCTCCTACGAGCAGTACTTC.

J is TRBJ2-1 and V is TRBV6-6, with D perhaps matching TRBD1 or TRBD2 (5 bases each). This CDR3 region has 12 residues. Germline V gene lookup returns CDR1 MNHNY and CDR2 SVGAGI (reference sequence). Trimming left V 6 bases short and J 8 bases short, with 11 bases between. The CDR3 DNA is TGTGCCAGCAGGAGGGGCATCGATGAGCAGTTCTTC. Translating it yields CASRRGIDEQFF.

The V and J genes are TRBV6-4 and TRBJ2-1; perhaps TRBD2 as D (6 bases). The CDR3 totals 12 residues. Germline CDR1 MRHNA, CDR2 SNTAGT. V gave up 6 bases and J gave up 12 bases, with 15 bases separating them. The CDR3 bases are TGTGCCAGCAGCGCGATGGGGGGACGGCAGTTCTTC. Protein product: CASSAMGGRQFF.

The chain joins TRBV6-5 to TRBJ1-2; D perhaps matches TRBD1 (6 bases). There are 13 residues in the CDR3. V was trimmed by 10 bases and J by 4 bases, leaving 16 bases between them. CDR1 is MNHEY and CDR2 is SVGAGI in the germline V gene. CDR3 coding DNA: TGTGCCACCGCCTGGACAGCGAGCTATGGCTACACCTTC. It codes for CATAWTASYGYTF.

The rearrangement joins TRBV18 to TRBJ1-2; 8 bases match TRBD1. The CDR3 has 15 amino acids. The junction had 9 bases not matched to a gene; V was cut back by 6 bases and J by 3 bases. The V gene's germline CDR1 is KGHSH and CDR2 LQKENI. CDR3 sequence reads: CASSPRAGGDYGYTF. Here the CDR3 DNA reads TGTGCCAGCTCGCCTCGAGCAGGGGGCGACTATGGCTACACCTTC.

The rearrangement joins TRBV7-2 to TRBJ2-7; 11 bases align to TRBD2. The CDR3 has 15 amino acids. CDR1 and CDR2 (germline): SGHTA, FQGNSA. With V trimmed by 6 bases and J by 4 bases, 8 bases remained unmatched. The CDR3 sequence: CASRATSGGLYEQYF. DNA for the CDR3: TGTGCCAGCAGGGCCACTAGCGGGGGACTTTACGAGCAGTACTTC.

J is TRBJ2-2 and V is TRBV19; D is ambiguous. V was shortened by 6 bases and J by 6 bases, with 8 bases between the two germline ends. This CDR3 region has 12 residues. Germline V gene lookup returns CDR1 LNHDA and CDR2 SQIVND (reference sequence). Here the CDR3 DNA reads TGTGCCAGTAGCCCCGACCCCGGGGAGCTGTTTTTT. Its translation: CASSPDPGELFF.

J is TRBJ2-2 and V is TRBV5-4; no clear D gene. The CDR3 totals 14 residues. CDR1 is SGHNT and CDR2 is YYREEE in the germline V gene (reference sequence). The V end was cut by 4 bases, the J end by 5 bases, with 12 bases between. In nucleotides, the CDR3 is TGTGCCAGCAGCGTGGGTACTGCGACCGGGGAGCTGTTTTTT. Translating gives CASSVGTATGELFF. The full variable domain, with the rest looked up from reference TRBV5-4 and TRBJ2-2, is ETGVTQSPTHLIKTRGQQVTLRCSSQSGHNTVSWYQQALGQGPQFIFQYYREEENGRGNFPPRFSGLQFPNYSSELNVNALELDDSALYLCASSVGTATGELFFGEGSRLTVL.

The chain has TRBV2 and TRBJ1-3; D unclear. V was shortened by 3 bases and J by 2 bases, with 11 bases between the two germline ends. Germline CDR1 SNHLY, CDR2 FYNNEI. This CDR3 has 15 amino acids. The CDR3 DNA sequence: TGTGCCAGCAGTGACGAGGGCACACCTGGAAACACCATATATTTT. As protein: CASSDEGTPGNTIYF.

In its sample, this clone was seen once. The V gene is TRBV27, the J gene TRBJ2-7; 11 positions agree with TRBD1. CDR3 length: 14 residues. The germline gives CDR1 MNHEY, CDR2 SMNVEV (reference sequence). Trimming at V came to 3 bases and at J to 4 bases, leaving 2 bases not matched to a gene. The DNA for the CDR3 is TGTGCCAGCAGTTTCGGGACAGGGGGTTACGAGCAGTACTTC. This gives the protein CASSFGTGGYEQYF.

The rearrangement joins TRBV28 to TRBJ2-3; D is perhaps TRBD2 (5 bases). The CDR3 runs to 15 residues. Per germline, CDR1 MDHEN and CDR2 SYDVKM. The V end lost 5 bases, the J end lost 1 base, and 13 bases lay between the germline ends. The CDR3 loop is CASSGREGGTDTQYF. The CDR3 region has the DNA TGTGCCAGCAGTGGCCGTGAGGGTGGCACAGATACGCAGTATTTT.

The chain is built from TRBV6-5 and TRBJ2-1, with D hard to call. There are 14 residues in the CDR3. The V end lost 2 bases, the J end lost 7 bases, and 12 bases lay between the germline ends. In germline, CDR1 is MNHEY, CDR2 SVGAGI. The CDR3 DNA reads TGTGCCAGCAGTTACGAAGCGTCCCGGAATGAGCAGTTCTTC. This encodes CASSYEASRNEQFF.

This chain links TRBV28 with TRBJ2-3; 11 nucleotides match TRBD2. After removal of 6 bases from V and 4 bases from J, the junction contained 6 bases not matched to a gene. The length of the CDR3 is 15 residues. Germline V lookup: CDR1 MDHEN, CDR2 SYDVKM. The CDR3 protein is CASSLAGGLPDTQYF. CDR3 DNA: TGTGCCAGCAGCCTAGCGGGGGGATTACCAGATACGCAGTATTTT.

V gene TRBV7-2 combines with J gene TRBJ2-7; 8 bases match TRBD2. The CDR3 has 15 residues. Germline CDR1 SGHTA, CDR2 FQGNSA. J was trimmed by 4 bases and V by 0 bases; bases with no gene match: 5. The DNA for the CDR3 is TGTGCCAGCAGCTTAGCGGCTAGCGGGTCATACGAGCAGTACTTC. This sequence encodes CASSLAASGSYEQYF.

V is TRBV10-2 and J is TRBJ2-1, with TRBD2 matching 11 bases. The J segment lost 0 bases and the V segment lost 4 bases, leaving 2 bases of the junction unmatched. Germline loops: CDR1 WSHSY, CDR2 SAAADI. The CDR3 runs to 16 residues. CDR3 bases: TGCGCCAGCAGTGTACTAGCGGGAGCCTCCTACAATGAGCAGTTCTTC. It codes for CASSVLAGASYNEQFF.

This chain joins TRBV23-1 and TRBJ1-6; D is ambiguous. TRBV23-1 is placed among ORFs of uncertain function. V was pared by 2 bases and J by 11 bases, with 13 bases between. The CDR3 sequence is 14 residues long. DNA of the CDR3: TGCGCCAGCAGTCAACGAGGTTTAAGGGCACCCCTCCACTTT. Protein sequence: CASSQRGLRAPLHF.

CDR3 DNA sequence: TGTGCCAGCAGTGTAAACAGAGAGGATACGCAGTATTTT. Translated: CASSVNREDTQYF. The J gene is TRBJ2-3, the V gene TRBV2; D is unresolved. Germline-derived CDR1 and CDR2 are SNHLY and FYNNEI. Trimming removed 4 bases at V and 6 bases at J, with 11 bases between. The CDR3 runs 13 residues.

This rearrangement joins TRBV4-1 to TRBJ2-1; D is perhaps TRBD2 (7 bases). Germline V gene sequence: CDR1 MGHRA, CDR2 YSYEKL. The CDR3 is made up of 16 amino acids. Trimming pared 3 bases from V and 7 bases from J, leaving 19 bases between. CDR3 in DNA: TGCGCCAGCAGCCAGGGGTACGGGGGGCCCGGAAATGAGCAGTTCTTC. It is translated as CASSQGYGGPGNEQFF.

The chain joins TRBV28 to TRBJ1-1; a weak D match, TRBD1 (6 bases). The CDR3 sequence is 15 residues long. V lost 8 bases, J lost 1 base, and 17 bases lay in between. Per the germline V gene, CDR1 is MDHEN and CDR2 is SYDVKM. For the CDR3, the DNA is TGTGCCAGCTGCGTATGGGGGCGGAGGAACACTGAAGCTTTCTTT. Amino acids: CASCVWGRRNTEAFF. Variable domain in full (rest from reference TRBV28 and TRBJ1-1): DVKVTQSSRYLVKRTGEKVFLECVQDMDHENMFWYRQDPGLGLRLIYFSYDVKMKEKGDIPEGYSVSREKKERFSLILESASTNQTSMYLCASCVWGRRNTEAFFGQGTRLTVV.

The chain joins TRBV6-1 to TRBJ1-2; D perhaps matches TRBD1 (5 bases). The CDR3 extends over 14 amino acids. With 6 bases removed from V and 5 bases from J, the gap between germline ends came to 16 bases. Germline CDR1 reads MNHNS; CDR2 reads SASEGT. The CDR3 nucleotides are TGTGCCAGCAGGCAGTTCGGGGCTGGGTATGGCTACACCTTC. This codes for CASRQFGAGYGYTF.

CDR3 sequence (DNA): TGTGCCAGCAGCCTACCTGGACAGAACACTGAAGCTTTCTTT. Translation: CASSLPGQNTEAFF. The rearrangement uses TRBV7-2 and TRBJ1-1, with a possible D match to TRBD1 (5 bases). CDR3 length equals 14 residues. Germline V gene lookup returns CDR1 SGHTA and CDR2 FQGNSA. The V end was cut by 5 bases, the J end by 1 base, with 11 bases between.

This clone was seen a handful of times. The rearrangement joins TRBV2 to TRBJ2-1; 13 bases are a match to TRBD2. From germline, CDR1 is SNHLY and CDR2 FYNNEI. This CDR3 is 17 amino acids long. V shed 4 bases and J 7 bases; nucleotides not matched to a gene: 10. CDR3 nucleotide sequence: TGTGCCAGCAGTGGGGATCGGACTAGCGGGAGAGGAAATGAGCAGTTCTTC. Residues: CASSGDRTSGRGNEQFF.

In regard to this clone: The same CDR3 also results from other DNA sequences found in this sample. The genes are TRBV6-5 and TRBJ1-1; D not certain. Germline V lookup: CDR1 MNHEY, CDR2 SVGAGI. The CDR3 contains 13 residues. The V end was cut by 2 bases, the J end by 1 base, with 5 bases between. CDR3 residues: CASSYLRNTEAFF. CDR3 DNA sequence: TGTGCCAGCAGTTACCTTAGGAACACTGAAGCTTTCTTT.

The rearrangement links TRBV4-1 to TRBJ2-5, with D possibly called TRBD1 or TRBD2 (5 bases each). The CDR3 is 15 amino acids. V lost 4 bases and J lost 1, with 13 bases in between. Germline assignment: CDR1 MGHRA and CDR2 YSYEKL. The CDR3 here is CASSPRDGSQETQYF. The CDR3 DNA follows: TGCGCCAGCAGCCCCCGGGACGGTTCCCAAGAGACCCAGTACTTC.

V gene TRBV5-1 combines with J gene TRBJ1-1; D not certain. Germline values: CDR1 SGHRS, CDR2 YFSETQ. The length of the CDR3 is 16 residues. V dropped 0 bases and J dropped 0 bases, with 12 bases sitting between them. The DNA of the CDR3 is TGCGCCAGCAGCTTGGCACAAGATGGGGTGAACACTGAAGCTTTCTTT. Translation gives CASSLAQDGVNTEAFF.